This T cell receptor (beta chain) was captured in a study of T cell responses to AZD1222 COVID-19 vaccine. Study in general: Samples with a second dose at about 4 or about 12 weeks were pooled together.

Sequencing used immunoSEQ multiplex PCR; TCRdb keeps in-frame clones, though not all of them. The sample lists more than 65,000 clones, around 73% seen once, with over 20% in the top ten. V shed 2 bases and J shed 1 base, with 4 bases lying between them. CDR3 size: 13 residues. Germline V lookup: CDR1 WNHNN, CDR2 SYGVQD (reference sequence). The sample was peripheral blood, taken on day 0 of AZD1222 vaccination. This sequence originates from an adult in good health. The gene calls are TRBV10-1 and TRBJ2-3; D gene unclear. The CDR3 here is CASSEAGTDTQYF. The CDR3 bases are TGCGCCAGCAGTGAGGCGGGCACAGATACGCAGTATTTT.